These 8 T cell receptor beta chains were sequenced from one sample in a study of long-term antiretroviral therapy in people with HIV. Researchers ran immunoSEQ v3.0 at survey level. TCRdb's table, derived via immunoSEQ multiplex PCR, lists solely in-frame clones and lacks some. The sample has tens of thousands of clones; around 80% are singletons. Here the sequenced sample was unsorted PBMCs, taken 0.5 years before starting antiretroviral therapy. The receptors shown here come from a man aged 40-49 years with HIV.

A few counts support this clone. This chain links TRBV5-6 with TRBJ1-6; tentatively, D is TRBD1 (6 bases). Germline CDR1 SGHDT, CDR2 YYEEEE. Trimming shortened V by 2 bases and J by 3 bases, and 9 bases separated the two germline ends. The CDR3 is 15 residues long. This CDR3 is CASSFDRRYNSPLHF. DNA of the CDR3: TGTGCCAGCAGCTTCGACAGGCGCTATAATTCACCCCTCCACTTT.

V usage is TRBV7-3 and J usage is TRBJ2-7; D remains ambiguous. The germline gives CDR1 SGHTA, CDR2 FQGTGA. V shed 5 bases and J shed 0 bases, with 8 bases lying between them. This CDR3 contains 13 residues. The chain's CDR3 is CASSQDGSYEQYF. The CDR3, as DNA: TGTGCCAGCAGCCAGGACGGCTCCTACGAGCAGTACTTC.

This clone is a singleton in its sample. The chain uses TRBV7-2 and TRBJ2-7; 9 bases line up with TRBD2. The ends lost 3 bases at V and 1 base at J; junction bases unmatched: 4. Germline loops: CDR1 SGHTA, CDR2 FQGNSA. This CDR3 is 15 amino acids long. CDR3 sequence (DNA): TGTGCCAGCAGCTTGGGGCTAGCGGGGTCCTACGAGCAGTACTTC. The encoded protein is CASSLGLAGSYEQYF. Drawing the rest from reference TRBV7-2 and TRBJ2-7, the complete variable domain is GAGVSQSPSNKVTEKGKDVELRCDPISGHTALYWYRQSLGQGLEFLIYFQGNSAPDKSGLPSDRFSAERTGGSVSTLTIQRTQQEDSAVYLCASSLGLAGSYEQYFGPGTRLTVT.

This chain joins TRBV5-1 and TRBJ1-3; tentatively, D is TRBD1 (6 bases). This CDR3 is built from 15 residues. Germline CDR1 and CDR2: SGHRS and YFSETQ. V lost 4 bases to trimming and J lost 5 bases, with 16 bases between them. CDR3 bases: TGCGCCAGCAGCCCGGGTCAGGGGTTGAGAAACACCATATATTTT. It codes for CASSPGQGLRNTIYF.

This clone rates as medium-sized (0.01 to 0.1%). Because the CDR3's place on the DNA is in doubt, the DNA is left out and the CDR3 is given as listed by TCRdb. This chain connects TRBV28 to TRBJ1-1. The germline V gene encodes CDR1 MDHEN and CDR2 SYDVKM. A total of 17 residues make up the CDR3, ends included. The CDR3 protein is CASSSSGNGFVDTEAFF.

This clone was seen a few times. The chain joins TRBV6-1 to TRBJ1-1; D uncertain. Deletions cut 7 bases from V and 10 bases from J, with 10 bases between. This CDR3 has 10 amino acids. The germline V gene encodes CDR1 MNHNS and CDR2 SASEGT. The chain's CDR3 is CASTLVGAFF. The CDR3 DNA follows: TGTGCCAGCACGTTAGTTGGAGCTTTCTTT.

This clone is medium-sized. The V and J genes are TRBV18 and TRBJ1-6, with TRBD1 identical over 9 bases. V dropped 2 bases and J dropped 10; count of bases not matched to a gene: 6. The germline V gene encodes CDR1 KGHSH and CDR2 LQKENI. This CDR3 is built from 15 residues. CDR3 nucleotides: TGTGCCAGCTCACCAACAGGGGGCAAGGGATCACCCCTCCACTTT. Its translation: CASSPTGGKGSPLHF. The variable domain in full, with the rest retrieved from reference TRBV18 and TRBJ1-6, is NAGVMQNPRHLVRRRGQEARLRCSPMKGHSHVYWYRQLPEEGLKFMVYLQKENIIDESGMPKERFSAEFPKEGPSILRIQQVVRGDSAAYFCASSPTGGKGSPLHFGNGTRLTVT.

The V call is TRBV7-9, the J call TRBJ1-5; D gene uncertain. V lost 4 bases and J 5 bases, leaving 12 bases between the germline ends. The CDR3 length is 14 residues. Germline CDR1 is SEHNR and CDR2 is FQNEAQ (reference sequence). DNA for the CDR3: TGTGCCAGCAGCTCCCCCCGGGAACATCAGCCCCAGCATTTT. Its protein is CASSSPREHQPQHF.